This T cell receptor beta chain is drawn from a study of type 1 regulatory T cells. Overall study findings and caveats: Tr1 cells had a more restricted TCR repertoire than non-Tr1 cells.

The V end was cut by 2 bases, the J end by 5 bases, with 16 bases between. The V gene's germline CDR1 is SGHDT and CDR2 YYEEEE. The CDR3 is 16 amino acids. This clonotype was seen more than once but under ten times. Its antigen is still unknown. MiXCR, applied by TCRdb to the reads, yields one record per CDR3 protein. The repertoire holds under 75,000 distinct CDR3 sequences, roughly 20% seen once, with under 8.5% in the top ten. The rearrangement joins TRBV5-6 to TRBJ1-4; D possibly corresponds to TRBD1 (6 bases). The clonotype was recovered from a human donor in good health. Sequencing input: cultured type 1 regulatory T (Tr1) cells, either the whole culture or a sorted fraction (not recorded which). CDR3 region: CASSLRLLGANEKLFF. The DNA for the CDR3 is TGTGCCAGCAGCTTAAGACTCCTGGGGGCCAATGAAAAACTGTTTTTT.